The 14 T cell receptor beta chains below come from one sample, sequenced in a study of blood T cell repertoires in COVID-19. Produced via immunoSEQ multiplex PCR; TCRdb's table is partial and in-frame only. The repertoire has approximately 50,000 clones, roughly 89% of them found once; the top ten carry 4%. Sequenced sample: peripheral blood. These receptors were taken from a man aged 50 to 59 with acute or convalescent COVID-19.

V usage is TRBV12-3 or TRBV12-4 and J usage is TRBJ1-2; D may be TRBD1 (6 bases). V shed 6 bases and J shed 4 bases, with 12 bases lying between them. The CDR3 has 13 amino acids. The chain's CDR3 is CASSLGGAYGYTF. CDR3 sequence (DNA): TGTGCCAGCAGCCTTGGGGGCGCCTATGGCTACACCTTC.

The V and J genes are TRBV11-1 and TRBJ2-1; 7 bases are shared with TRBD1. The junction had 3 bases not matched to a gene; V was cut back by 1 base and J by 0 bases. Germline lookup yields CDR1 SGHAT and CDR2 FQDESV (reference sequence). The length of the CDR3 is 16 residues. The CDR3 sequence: CASSLVGQSSYNEQFF. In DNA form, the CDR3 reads TGTGCCAGCAGCTTAGTGGGACAGAGCTCCTACAATGAGCAGTTCTTC. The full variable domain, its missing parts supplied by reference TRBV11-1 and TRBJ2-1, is EAEVAQSPRYKITEKSQAVAFWCDPISGHATLYWYRQILGQGPELLVQFQDESVVDDSQLPKDRFSAERLKGVDSTLKIQPAELGDSAMYLCASSLVGQSSYNEQFFGPGTRLTVL.

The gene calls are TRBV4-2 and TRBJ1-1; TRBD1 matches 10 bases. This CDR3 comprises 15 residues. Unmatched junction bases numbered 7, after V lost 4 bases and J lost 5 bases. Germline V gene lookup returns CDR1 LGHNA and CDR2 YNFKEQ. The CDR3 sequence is CASSPETGGGTEAFF. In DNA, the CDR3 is TGTGCCAGCAGCCCTGAGACAGGGGGCGGAACTGAAGCTTTCTTT.

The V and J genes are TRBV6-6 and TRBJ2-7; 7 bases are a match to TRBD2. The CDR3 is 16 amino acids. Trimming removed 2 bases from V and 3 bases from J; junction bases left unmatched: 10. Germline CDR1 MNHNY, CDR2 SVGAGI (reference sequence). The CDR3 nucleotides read TGTGCCAGCAGTTACGACTTAGCGGGCCACGACTACGAGCAGTACTTC. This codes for CASSYDLAGHDYEQYF.

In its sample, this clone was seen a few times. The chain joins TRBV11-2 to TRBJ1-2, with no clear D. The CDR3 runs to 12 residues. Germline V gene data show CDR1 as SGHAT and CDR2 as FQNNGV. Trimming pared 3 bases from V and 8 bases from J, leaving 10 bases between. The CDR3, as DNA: TGTGCCAGCAGCTTCGGTCAGGAAGGCTACACCTTC. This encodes CASSFGQEGYTF. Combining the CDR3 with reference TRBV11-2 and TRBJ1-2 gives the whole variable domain EAGVAQSPRYKIIEKRQSVAFWCNPISGHATLYWYQQILGQGPKLLIQFQNNGVVDDSQLPKDRFSAERLKGVDSTLKIQPAKLEDSAVYLCASSFGQEGYTFGSGTRLTVV.

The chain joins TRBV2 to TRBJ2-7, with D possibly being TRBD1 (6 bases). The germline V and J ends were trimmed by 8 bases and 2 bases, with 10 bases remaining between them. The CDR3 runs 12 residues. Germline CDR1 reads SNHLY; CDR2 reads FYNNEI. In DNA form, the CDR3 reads TGTGCCAGCCGGGACATTGCCTACGAGCAGTACTTC. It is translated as CASRDIAYEQYF.

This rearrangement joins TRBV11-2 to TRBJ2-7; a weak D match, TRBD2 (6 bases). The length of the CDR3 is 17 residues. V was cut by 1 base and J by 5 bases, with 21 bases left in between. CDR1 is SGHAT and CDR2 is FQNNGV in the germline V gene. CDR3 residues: CASSLGRWGDGFNEQYF. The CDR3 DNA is TGTGCCAGCAGCTTAGGGCGGTGGGGGGATGGGTTCAACGAGCAGTACTTC.

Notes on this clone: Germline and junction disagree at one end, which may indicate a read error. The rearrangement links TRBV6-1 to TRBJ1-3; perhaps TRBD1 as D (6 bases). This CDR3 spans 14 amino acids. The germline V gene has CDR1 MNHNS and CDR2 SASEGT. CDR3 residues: CASTEQGSGNTIYF. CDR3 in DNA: TGTGCCAGCACTGAACAGGGCTCTGGAAACACCATATATTTT.

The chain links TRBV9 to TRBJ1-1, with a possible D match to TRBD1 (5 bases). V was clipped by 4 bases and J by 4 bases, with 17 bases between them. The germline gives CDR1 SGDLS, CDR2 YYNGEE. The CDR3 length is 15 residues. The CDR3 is CASSSERGKVTEAFF. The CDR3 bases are TGTGCCAGCAGCTCCGAACGGGGGAAGGTCACTGAAGCTTTCTTT.

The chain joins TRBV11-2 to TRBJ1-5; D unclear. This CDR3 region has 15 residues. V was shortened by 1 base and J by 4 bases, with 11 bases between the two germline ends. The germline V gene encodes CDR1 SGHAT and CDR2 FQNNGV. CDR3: CASSLGGRRNQPQHF. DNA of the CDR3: TGTGCCAGCAGCTTAGGCGGACGGAGGAATCAGCCCCAGCATTTT.

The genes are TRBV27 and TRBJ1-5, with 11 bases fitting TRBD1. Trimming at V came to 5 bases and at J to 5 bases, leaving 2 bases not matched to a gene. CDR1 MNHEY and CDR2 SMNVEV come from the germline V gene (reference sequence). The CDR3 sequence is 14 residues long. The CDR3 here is CASSRDRGYQPQHF. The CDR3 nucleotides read TGTGCCAGCAGTCGGGACAGGGGGTATCAGCCCCAGCATTTT.

CDR3 sequence: CASSSASGSFFDTQYF. CDR3 nucleotide sequence: TGTGCCAGCAGCTCCGCTAGCGGGAGTTTTTTTGATACGCAGTATTTT. V is TRBV11-3 and J is TRBJ2-3, with 10 bases lining up with TRBD2. The V gene's germline CDR1 is SGHNT and CDR2 YENEEA. The CDR3 contains 16 residues. The V and J ends lost 4 bases and 6 bases, in that order; junction bases with no gene match: 10.

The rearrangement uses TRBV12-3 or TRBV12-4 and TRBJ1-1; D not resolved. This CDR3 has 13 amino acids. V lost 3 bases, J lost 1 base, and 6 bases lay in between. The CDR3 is CASSFVENTEAFF. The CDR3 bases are TGTGCCAGCAGTTTTGTAGAGAACACTGAAGCTTTCTTT.

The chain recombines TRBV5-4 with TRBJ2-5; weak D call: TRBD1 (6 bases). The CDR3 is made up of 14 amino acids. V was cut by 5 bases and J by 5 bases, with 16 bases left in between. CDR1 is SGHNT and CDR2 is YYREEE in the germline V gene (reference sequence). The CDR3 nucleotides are TGTGCCAGCAGGATAGCAGGGGCGCGGGAGACCCAGTACTTC. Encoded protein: CASRIAGARETQYF. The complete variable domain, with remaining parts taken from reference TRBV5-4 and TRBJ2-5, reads ETGVTQSPTHLIKTRGQQVTLRCSSQSGHNTVSWYQQALGQGPQFIFQYYREEENGRGNFPPRFSGLQFPNYSSELNVNALELDDSALYLCASRIAGARETQYFGPGTRLLVL.